The T cell receptor (beta chain) under discussion was sequenced for a study of shared clonotypes between healthy human individuals. This CDR3 is built from 12 residues. Germline CDR1 SGHRS, CDR2 YFSETQ. With 3 bases removed from V and 0 bases from J, the gap between germline ends came to 4 bases. As regards this clone: This same CDR3 is encoded by further DNA sequences in the sample.

Repertoires were generated with immunoSEQ multiplex PCR, while TCRdb's copy carries only in-frame clones and drops some. The sample lists under 2.5 million clones, 80% to 95% seen once, with 0.37% in the top ten. The origin of this receptor is a man aged 18 to 29 in good health. Some clones in this sample may be carry-over from other donors' samples. The specimen sequenced was naive CD4+ T cells from PBMCs. Subset given: CD45RA+ positively selected. V and J are TRBV5-1 and TRBJ2-7; D not resolved. This chain's CDR3 is CASSSDSYEQYF. The DNA for the CDR3 is TGCGCCAGCAGCTCCGACTCCTACGAGCAGTACTTC.